These 2 T cell receptor beta chains were all obtained from the same sample, sequenced in a study of chemoradiotherapy in HPV16-positive cancers. Sequencing was performed with immunoSEQ multiplex PCR; in TCRdb, only in-frame clones are kept and a portion is missing. The repertoire holds roughly 23,000 clones, around 75% seen once, with 2.6% in the top ten. The sample was collected from a patient who underwent chemoradiotherapy. All receptors come from a human donor with HPV-associated anogenital cancer.

The gene calls are TRBV2 and TRBJ1-2, with TRBD1 identical over 7 bases. The CDR3 extends over 13 amino acids. Germline CDR1 and CDR2: SNHLY and FYNNEI. Trimming took 5 bases from V and 2 from J; bases not matched to a gene: 2. DNA of the CDR3: TGTGCCAGCAGTATACAGGGGAACTATGGCTACACCTTC. Translating it yields CASSIQGNYGYTF.

The chain joins TRBV2 to TRBJ2-5; unclear D gene. V was trimmed by 5 bases and J by 5 bases, leaving 9 bases between them. The germline CDR1 and CDR2 sequences are SNHLY and FYNNEI. The CDR3 extends over 12 amino acids. The chain's CDR3 is CASSREAETQYF. CDR3 bases: TGTGCCAGCAGTAGGGAAGCGGAGACCCAGTACTTC.